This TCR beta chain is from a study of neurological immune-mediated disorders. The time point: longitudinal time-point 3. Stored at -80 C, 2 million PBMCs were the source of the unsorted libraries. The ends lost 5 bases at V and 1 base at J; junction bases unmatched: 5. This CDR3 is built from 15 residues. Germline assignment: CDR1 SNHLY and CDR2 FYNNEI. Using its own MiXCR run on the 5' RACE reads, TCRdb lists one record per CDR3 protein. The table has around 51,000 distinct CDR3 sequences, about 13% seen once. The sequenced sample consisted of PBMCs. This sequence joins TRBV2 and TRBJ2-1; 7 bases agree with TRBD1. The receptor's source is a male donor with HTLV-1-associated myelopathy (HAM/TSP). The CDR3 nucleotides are TGTGCCAGCAGTTTGGGACAGTTTTCCTACAATGAGCAGTTCTTC. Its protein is CASSLGQFSYNEQFF.